This T cell receptor (beta chain) was recovered during a study of OX40 agonist ivuxolimab in advanced cancers. Overall study: Cancers in dose escalation were hepatocellular, melanoma, renal cell and head and neck.

Assay: immunoSEQ multiplex PCR; the TCRdb copy retains only in-frame clones and omits some. The table lists roughly 24,000 clones, 60% to 80% of them singletons. Trimming removed 0 bases from V and 7 bases from J, with 19 bases in between. The CDR3 is 17 residues long. CDR1 and CDR2 (germline): LNHNV, YYDKDF (reference sequence). The source material was CD4+ or CD8+ T cells sorted from blood, sampled in a trial of the OX40 agonist ivuxolimab. The receptor's source is an adult with an advanced solid tumor such as melanoma, head and neck, liver or kidney cancer. This chain links TRBV15 with TRBJ1-5, with D possibly matching TRBD1 (5 bases). The CDR3: CATSRDLPGQGGQPQHF. The CDR3 DNA follows: TGTGCCACCAGCAGAGATCTCCCTGGGCAGGGAGGGCAGCCCCAGCATTTT.